Below, one TCR beta chain is given with its context. Its specific antigen is unknown. Base quality data are lacking; no much larger clone is found one base away. The germline ends are 13 bases apart after V is trimmed by 0 bases and J by 6 bases. The germline V gene sets CDR1 to SGHRS and CDR2 to YFSETQ. The CDR3 covers 15 residues, taking in both the cysteine and the phenylalanine. Here the CDR3 DNA is all that survives: 45 bases in frame from base 1. Libraries were built with the immunoSEQ multiplex PCR assay. For the multiplex PCR, a mixture combining 60 forward primers for TCR Vbeta segments and 13 reverse primers for TCR Jbeta segments was used. The CDR3 region of rearranged TCR beta genes was amplified from genomic DNA with a multiplex PCR assay. The Illumina HiSeq System was used to sequence the amplified TCR beta libraries as 87-base-pair reads. In the original analysis: In a later analysis, 70 million to 95 million unique TCR beta chains were counted across the roughly 670 repertoires, and around 11 million of these chains were shared by at least two donors. Raw reads were error-corrected and collapsed into unique sequences by a nearest-neighbor algorithm in which closely related sequences were merged to remove PCR and sequencing errors. Alignment of CDR3 sequences to IMGT reference sequences was used to assign V, D and J gene segments. Each retained sequence needed at least a six-nucleotide match to both a V gene segment and a J gene segment. Rearrangements were called productive when the CDR3 lacked stop codons and stayed in frame with V and J; all others were non-productive. Following IMGT convention, CDR3 was defined as the stretch from the second conserved V-encoded cysteine to the conserved J-encoded phenylalanine. In an earlier analysis of some 550 of the donors, sequences lacking an unambiguous match to a single V gene segment were excluded. In an earlier analysis of a few hundred of the donors, V segments were called functional above 56.7% productive rearrangements and were called segregating when the between-donor standard deviation exceeded 5%. A statistical classification framework was developed to diagnose cytomegalovirus status using the catalog of TCR beta chain sequences. In a later analysis, TCR nucleotide sequences were compared against IMGT/GENE-DB human TR gene sequences so that V and J genes could be assigned. Using the TCRdist pipeline, a later analysis assigned CDR3 sequences along with most-parsimonious VDJ recombination scenarios. In a later analysis, every TCR beta chain was defined by the combination of its CDR3 amino acid sequence and its V-gene family, and reads without a unique V-gene family were dropped. To address suspected cross-contamination and a sequencing artifact, a later analysis removed around 590 highly shared, low-generation-probability nucleotide sequences. For each public chain, a later analysis derived a clonal expansion index from normalized ranks of inferred template counts within each repertoire. In a later analysis, generation probabilities were computed with a VDJ recombination model fitted to out-of-frame rearrangements, and the resulting probabilities were checked against IGoR. A later analysis scored TCR-TCR, TCR-HLA and TCR-CMV co-occurrence with hypergeometric tests, applying a repertoire-size bias correction to TCR pairs. In a later analysis, false discovery rates were estimated by permuting HLA or CMV assignments 20 times. A later analysis grouped co-occurring TCRs with DBSCAN, adding TCRdist sequence similarity when clustering within HLA-allele-positive subsets. Repertoires with fewer than 30,000 or more than 120,000 public chains were left out of co-occurrence clustering, as were several repertoires with anomalous nucleotide sharing. TCRdb took over this immuneACCESS table, retaining in-frame rearrangements with V and J assigned. Such tables are incomplete; in checked studies, under half of the missing clones stem from an unresolved V gene, and the remainder is unexplained. V, J and clone size reflect that table, while D and trimming were determined from the DNA. The sample table lists roughly 200,000 clones, around 86% of them with a count of one. 1.6% of the sample is held by the ten biggest clonotypes.

These data come from a study of cytomegalovirus exposure and HLA in healthy donors (dated by TCRdb to 2016 to 2017). Describing the broader study: In an earlier analysis of 450 to 750 of the donors, approximately 260 Gb of sequence data and 100 million or so unique TCR beta sequences from roughly 200 million T cells were reported. About 280 gigabases of sequencing data and approximately 84 million unique TCR sequences were included in an early release covering several hundred HLA-typed donors. The genetic ancestry cluster associated with self-reported Caucasian donors included over 80% of the approximately 400 genotyped donors. The aim of the study was to test whether cataloging public T cell receptors could identify signatures of past pathogen exposure. The study used immunosequencing to profile the T cell repertoires of approximately 690 subjects and linked those repertoires to cytomegalovirus serostatus. Besides the first cohort of 550 to 750 subjects, a separate validation cohort made up of 120 different subjects was used. High-throughput TCR immunosequencing, statistical association of individual TCRs with disease status, and machine learning were combined to predict cytomegalovirus infection status. In a later analysis, previously published TCR beta repertoires from more than 500 donors were re-analyzed and high-resolution HLA genotyping was added so that TCR occurrence patterns could be studied. Rather than using new phenotypic data, the later analysis identified candidate immune exposures from TCR beta sequences and from how often those sequences occurred across donors. To decide whether each TCR beta V gene segment behaved as functional or pseudogenic, an earlier analysis of 587 of the donors relied on high-throughput TCR beta sequencing. Donor age, sex, ethnicity and CMV serostatus were collected together with the repertoire data. In a later genetic analysis, genome-wide SNP genotypes for 398 of the 666 donors were used, and that subset was treated as a discovery cohort. All discovery cohort repertoires had been generated using a single sequencing platform. HLA typing covered class I and class II loci at four-digit resolution. The number of donors typed differed by locus, with about 629-640 for A, B, C, DRB1 and DQB1, roughly 520 for DQA1, over 600 for DPA1, and around 430 for DPB1. Because of strong linkage in the cohort, 4 to 6 DR-DQ haplotypes were treated as single units for association and clustering. Among some 410 genotyped donors of the cohort, an average of 235,054 unique TCR beta nucleotide sequences were sequenced per donor, around 20% of them non-productive.

In total, approximately 700 healthy bone marrow donors made up the cohort. At the time of sampling, every cohort member was nominally healthy, though immune exposures that went unrecorded were likely present. The donor tested CMV seronegative and was one of the 352 seronegative cohort members. A peripheral blood sample was collected from each donor, and TCR beta sequencing was performed on peripheral blood mononuclear cells. The Qiagen DNeasy Blood Extraction Kit was used to extract genomic DNA from the blood cell samples. Broader findings and caveats from the paper: According to a later genetic analysis, donors in an Asian-associated ancestry cluster had fewer N-insertions in productive TCRs than the approximately 650-donor mean. In an earlier analysis of some 550 of the donors, most TCR beta V segments were observed in productive rearrangements about 87% or about 30% of the time, broadly matching IMGT annotations. When HLA alleles, especially DR and DQ, strongly co-occurred, TCR associations were difficult to assign to individual alleles. A further reported finding was that TCR beta sequences accurately predicted the HLA-A and HLA-B alleles for most subjects in the first cohort. Sequencing depth was assumed to be roughly uniform across donors in the presence/absence analyses, though that assumption may not hold. Compared with equally common non-associated chains, HLA-associated TCR beta chains in a later analysis were more clonally expanded and had lower generation probabilities. At a false discovery rate of 0.05, a later analysis linked around 15,000 TCR beta sequences to specific HLA alleles. Because the 87-base-pair reads could not distinguish some IMGT-functional V segments, including TRBV6-2 and TRBV6-3, those segments were excluded. HLA typing was unavailable for some donors at each locus, so association tests used only the typed subset. A group of highly shared sequence variants was considered likely to be a technical artifact of the sequencing pipeline. Most TCR sequences were observed very rarely across donors, whereas some public TCRs were present in many individuals. A later analysis found that TCR association rates varied across HLA loci, with DRB1 alleles showing the most associated TCRs and HLA-C alleles the fewest. The classifier was reported to diagnose cytomegalovirus status with high specificity and sensitivity in both the original cohort and the validation cohort. Correlated functional status among segregating V segments might be attributable to linkage disequilibrium, but an unknown experimental factor could not be ruled out. The study gave a list of under 200 TCR beta chains associated with cytomegalovirus. According to the authors, the approach could potentially be generalized to other disease states and immunological phenotypes. Several of the top co-occurrence clusters appeared to be linked to parvovirus B19, influenza, CMV and Epstein-Barr virus, according to a later analysis. A later genetic analysis associated a missense DCLRE1C variant with V-gene and J-gene trimming of TCR beta chains, and an independent cohort replicated the association. In vitro tests confirmed that a few of the cytomegalovirus-associated TCR beta chains recognize cytomegalovirus antigens. According to a later analysis, most CMV-associated TCR beta chains appeared to be HLA-restricted, and the HLA associations seemed to be driven largely by CMV exposure. The only immune exposure information available for the cohort was CMV serostatus. Because counts were too low, more than 15 rarely observed V segments, including chromosome 9 orphons, were excluded from the earlier analysis of 587 of the donors. The cohort was sequenced for TCR beta chains only, and without alpha or paired-chain data the features that could be detected were limited.

This receptor was identified in a man between 45 and 60 years old in good health and CMV-seronegative. The sequenced sample consisted of PBMCs. This chain is built from TRBV5-1 and TRBJ1-5; matching of 6 bases hints at TRBD1 as the D gene. At the DNA level, the sequence is TGCGCCAGCAGCTTGGGGGGACAAAGGGGTCAGCCCCAGCATTTT. It is translated as CASSLGGQRGQPQHF.